The 26 T cell receptor beta chains reported below all come from one sample, sequenced in a study of T-cell reconstitution after alpha-beta-depleted transplantation in children. The library targeted TCRbeta and was prepared with unique molecular identifiers. In TCRdb, the PCR reads were re-called with MiXCR into one record per CDR3 protein. The sample carries about 460,000 distinct CDR3 sequences, 12% recorded once. Sequencing used PBMCs from the stem cell graft donor, obtained from the stem cell graft. Every receptor here comes from a human donor who donated a stem cell graft to a child with combined immunodeficiency.

The V gene is TRBV12-3 or TRBV12-4, the J gene TRBJ1-6; D is ambiguous. V lost 3 bases to trimming and J lost 9 bases, with 12 bases between them. The CDR3 is made up of 14 amino acids. The CDR3 sequence: CASSFALTGSPLHF. CDR3 nucleotide sequence: TGTGCCAGCAGTTTTGCTCTTACGGGTTCACCCCTCCACTTT.

The chain links TRBV3-1 to TRBJ2-7; tentatively, D is TRBD1 (6 bases). Per germline, CDR1 LGHDT and CDR2 YNNKEL (reference sequence). Deletions cut 0 bases from V and 5 bases from J, with 14 bases between. The CDR3 has 15 residues. In DNA, the CDR3 is TGTGCCAGCAGCCAAGACCCAACAGGGTTCGACGAGCAGTACTTC. Its protein is CASSQDPTGFDEQYF.

This chain links TRBV6-1 with TRBJ1-1; D gene unclear. Trimming stripped 8 bases from V and 4 bases from J, with 14 bases between. The CDR3 is 13 amino acids. The germline V gene encodes CDR1 MNHNS and CDR2 SASEGT. CDR3 bases: TGTGCCAGCGGCCACCGGGAGTTCACTGAAGCTTTCTTT. Its translation is CASGHREFTEAFF.

In its sample, this clonotype was seen many times. J is TRBJ2-1 and V is TRBV5-1; TRBD1 matches at 8 bases. Germline V gene lookup returns CDR1 SGHRS and CDR2 YFSETQ. With 0 bases clipped from V and 2 bases from J, the junction kept 7 bases outside the gene matches. This CDR3 is built from 17 residues. The CDR3 bases are TGCGCCAGCAGCTTGGCTTCATCAGGGGGCGCCTACAATGAGCAGTTCTTC. Residues: CASSLASSGGAYNEQFF.

This rearrangement joins TRBV29-1 to TRBJ2-3, with D tentatively TRBD1 or TRBD2 (5 bases each). V was pared by 2 bases and J by 0 bases, with 12 bases between. This CDR3 region has 15 residues. Germline V gene lookup returns CDR1 SQVTM and CDR2 ANQGSEA. In DNA, the CDR3 is TGCAGCGTTGAACCCTTGGGGGTTAGCACAGATACGCAGTATTTT. Translating gives CSVEPLGVSTDTQYF.

This clonotype was seen more than once but under ten times. The genes are TRBV12-3 or TRBV12-4 and TRBJ2-7, with D maybe TRBD2 (6 bases). Trimming left V 7 bases short and J 3 bases short, with 19 bases between. This CDR3 has 15 residues. CDR3 protein: CASTGDPEGLYEQYF. CDR3 nucleotide sequence: TGTGCCAGCACGGGTGACCCGGAGGGGCTCTACGAGCAGTACTTC.

This clonotype was detected ten times or more. This chain uses TRBV27 with TRBJ2-1; D perhaps matches TRBD2 (6 bases). V shed 1 base and J shed 8 bases, with 12 bases lying between them. CDR3 length: 14 amino acids. CDR1 is MNHEY, CDR2 SMNVEV, per germline (reference sequence). The CDR3 loop is CASSLFGTWDEQFF. For the CDR3, the DNA is TGTGCCAGCAGTTTATTTGGGACTTGGGATGAGCAGTTCTTC.

The rearrangement links TRBV15 to TRBJ2-5; 7 bases match TRBD1. The CDR3 has 15 amino acids. Losses at the gene ends were 5 bases for V and 0 bases for J; bases not matched to a gene: 6. In germline, CDR1 is LNHNV, CDR2 YYDKDF (reference sequence). DNA of the CDR3: TGTGCCACCAGCCTCCAGGGACAGCACCAAGAGACCCAGTACTTC. This translates into CATSLQGQHQETQYF.

This clonotype was recorded a few times. This sequence joins TRBV5-1 and TRBJ2-3; possibly TRBD2 for D (5 bases). The V and J ends lost 1 base and 0 bases respectively, with 9 bases between them. This CDR3 spans 15 amino acids. Germline V CDR1 and CDR2: SGHRS, YFSETQ. CDR3 DNA sequence: TGCGCCAGCAGCTTGCAAGCGGATAGCACAGATACGCAGTATTTT. The encoded protein is CASSLQADSTDTQYF. Complete variable domain (other parts from reference TRBV5-1 and TRBJ2-3): KAGVTQTPRYLIKTRGQQVTLSCSPISGHRSVSWYQQTPGQGLQFLFEYFSETQRNKGNFPGRFSGRQFSNSRSEMNVSTLELGDSALYLCASSLQADSTDTQYFGPGTRLTVL.

The table lists this clonotype with many counts. The V and J genes are TRBV12-3 or TRBV12-4 and TRBJ2-1; D gene unclear. The CDR3 totals 18 residues. Deletions cut 3 bases from V and 2 bases from J, with 20 bases between. This CDR3 is CASSFWFRIPTTYNEQFF. CDR3 coding DNA: TGTGCCAGCAGTTTCTGGTTTCGGATCCCAACCACCTACAATGAGCAGTTCTTC.

The chain combines TRBV6-2 or TRBV6-3 with TRBJ2-2; TRBD2 aligns across 8 bases. The junction had 2 bases not matched to a gene; V was cut back by 0 bases and J by 2 bases. The CDR3 totals 16 residues. Looked up from germline, CDR1 is MNHEY and CDR2 is SVGEGT. The CDR3, as DNA: TGTGCCAGCAGTTACTCTGCGGGGGGCAACACCGGGGAGCTGTTTTTT. This translates into CASSYSAGGNTGELFF.

This clonotype showed up many times. CDR3 sequence: CATSRDPGSWETQYF. The DNA of the CDR3 is TGTGCCACCAGCAGAGATCCCGGGTCTTGGGAGACCCAGTACTTC. The chain is built from TRBV15 and TRBJ2-5, with unresolved D. V was pared by 0 bases and J by 5 bases, with 13 bases between. Germline V gene lookup returns CDR1 LNHNV and CDR2 YYDKDF (reference sequence). The CDR3 contains 15 residues.

The V call is TRBV7-2, the J call TRBJ2-3, with no clear D. Germline-derived CDR1 and CDR2 are SGHTA and FQGNSA. Trimming shortened V by 5 bases and J by 6 bases, and 9 bases separated the two germline ends. The CDR3 is 12 residues long. In nucleotides, the CDR3 is TGTGCCAGCAGCACACTACGGGATACGCAGTATTTT. It is translated as CASSTLRDTQYF.

This clonotype was found a few times. The chain combines TRBV7-9 with TRBJ2-5, with 8 nucleotides matching TRBD2. With 7 bases clipped from V and 4 bases from J, the junction kept 5 bases outside the gene matches. The length of the CDR3 is 13 residues. CDR1 and CDR2 (germline): SEHNR, FQNEAQ (reference sequence). The CDR3 reads CASTKGLAETQYF. CDR3 sequence (DNA): TGTGCCAGCACCAAAGGACTAGCAGAGACCCAGTACTTC.

The chain has TRBV20-1 and TRBJ2-5; D call uncertain. With 0 bases removed from V and 1 base from J, the gap between germline ends came to 12 bases. This CDR3 region has 15 residues. CDR1 is DFQATT and CDR2 is SNEGSKA in the germline V gene (reference sequence). CDR3 region: CSARDEMGFQETQYF. CDR3 sequence (DNA): TGCAGTGCTAGAGATGAAATGGGTTTCCAAGAGACCCAGTACTTC.

This clonotype has at least ten counts. The chain combines TRBV4-3 with TRBJ1-4, with unresolved D. Trimming removed 4 bases from V and 7 bases from J, with 10 bases in between. The CDR3 spans 13 residues. Germline V lookup: CDR1 LGHNA, CDR2 YSLEER. CDR3 amino acids: CASSPHHREKLFF. The CDR3 DNA is TGCGCCAGCAGCCCACACCACCGTGAAAAACTGTTTTTT.

This clonotype showed up just a few times. The rearrangement uses TRBV11-2 and TRBJ2-1; 7 nucleotides match TRBD1. Per germline, CDR1 SGHAT and CDR2 FQNNGV. This CDR3 is 15 amino acids long. With V trimmed by 4 bases and J by 3 bases, 6 bases remained unmatched. The CDR3 DNA sequence: TGTGCCAGCAGCTCGACAGGGATAGGCTACAATGAGCAGTTCTTC. Protein product: CASSSTGIGYNEQFF.

This chain's CDR3 is CSASARTGVPRDGYTF. The CDR3 coding sequence is TGCAGCGCTTCAGCCAGGACAGGGGTCCCAAGGGATGGCTACACCTTC. J is TRBJ1-2 and V is TRBV29-1; 9 bases are shared with TRBD1. This CDR3 region has 16 residues. Germline trimming cut 7 bases from V and 6 bases from J; bases unmatched to any gene: 18. Germline CDR1 SQVTM, CDR2 ANQGSEA.

This clonotype came up many times. The chain employs TRBV4-3 and TRBJ1-4; D gene ambiguous. Germline CDR1 LGHNA, CDR2 YSLEER. The CDR3 runs to 15 residues. The ends were cut back, 0 bases at V and 7 bases at J, with 12 bases in the middle. CDR3 sequence: CASSQETMGIEKLFF. The CDR3 DNA sequence: TGCGCCAGCAGCCAAGAAACCATGGGAATTGAAAAACTGTTTTTT.

This clonotype was found a few times. The chain combines TRBV12-3 or TRBV12-4 with TRBJ2-2, with 8 bases identical to TRBD1. The length of the CDR3 is 17 residues. The trim removed 3 bases at V and 4 bases at J, leaving 10 bases unmatched. The CDR3 sequence is CASSFPGQGRGTGELFF. In DNA, the CDR3 is TGTGCCAGCAGTTTCCCCGGACAGGGTCGGGGCACCGGGGAGCTGTTTTTT.

This clonotype showed up many times. V gene TRBV7-9 combines with J gene TRBJ2-7; D is uncertain. CDR1 is SEHNR, CDR2 FQNEAQ, per germline (reference sequence). Trimming cost V 2 bases and J 7 bases, with 12 bases left between them. The CDR3 has 13 amino acids. CDR3 nucleotide sequence: TGTGCCAGCAGCTTATCTGCAAGGCGGGAGCAGTACTTC. Protein: CASSLSARREQYF.

The sample holds a few counts of this clonotype. The chain combines TRBV6-1 with TRBJ1-2, with 7 bases matching TRBD1. Germline V gene data show CDR1 as MNHNS and CDR2 as SASEGT. J lost 7 bases, V lost 5 bases, and 13 bases had no gene match. CDR3 length: 15 amino acids. The CDR3 reads CASSTAGGSVFGYTF. In nucleotides, the CDR3 is TGTGCCAGCAGTACCGCAGGGGGTAGTGTGTTTGGCTACACCTTC.

The chain employs TRBV5-1 and TRBJ1-5; TRBD1 is a possible D gene (5 bases). V was pared by 3 bases and J by 4 bases, with 8 bases between. Germline V gene data show CDR1 as SGHRS and CDR2 as YFSETQ. The CDR3 covers 13 residues. CDR3 loop: CASSWGPNQPQHF. The CDR3 bases are TGCGCCAGCAGCTGGGGACCTAATCAGCCCCAGCATTTT.

Many counts were recorded for this clonotype. The chain recombines TRBV20-1 with TRBJ2-5; D remains ambiguous. Germline CDR1 DFQATT, CDR2 SNEGSKA (reference sequence). This CDR3 is 11 amino acids long. The V and J ends lost 7 bases and 2 bases respectively, with 8 bases between them. In nucleotides, the CDR3 is TGCAGTGGGACGGTGCAAGAGACCCAGTACTTC. Its protein product is CSGTVQETQYF.

The CDR3 region is CASSYPGQSFNYGYTF. DNA of the CDR3: TGTGCCAGCAGTTACCCGGGACAGAGTTTTAACTATGGCTACACCTTC. The chain couples TRBV6-2 or TRBV6-3 to TRBJ1-2, with 7 positions matching TRBD1. J lost 1 base, V lost 2 bases, and 7 bases had no gene match. Germline values: CDR1 MNHEY, CDR2 SVGEGT. The CDR3 sequence is 16 residues long.

CDR3 nucleotides: TGTGCCAGCAGCTCGGATTCCGGGAGTCTGGCTCTAAACATTCAGTACTTC. It codes for CASSSDSGSLALNIQYF. V and J are TRBV7-2 and TRBJ2-4; D might be TRBD2 (6 bases). Germline CDR1 and CDR2: SGHTA and FQGNSA. V shed 4 bases and J shed 6 bases, with 22 bases lying between them. CDR3 length: 17 residues.